This is a list of T cell receptor beta chains from one sample in a study of relationships among human T cell subsets. TCRdb reprocessed the multiplex PCR reads via MiXCR and lists one record per CDR3 protein. The sample yields a few thousand distinct CDR3 sequences, about 80% seen once. Input material: total T cells sorted from blood. Every receptor here comes from a man aged 35 to 55 in good health. Both conserved end residues are part of each CDR3. Each record gives: J gene, V gene, clone size, D gene, CDR3 protein, CDR3 DNA. A D gene is named only where the DNA matches it firmly. Expanded clones are given a class, and other clones once, few, many or no size at all.

TRBJ1-2 | TRBV25-1 | . | . | CASRGLDDYGYTF | TGTGCCAGCAGGGGGCTAGATGACTATGGCTACACCTTC
TRBJ2-7 | TRBV7-2 | . | . | CASSVRTAERQYF | TGTGCCAGCAGCGTCCGGACGGCTGAGCGGCAGTACTTC
TRBJ2-1 | TRBV28 | . | TRBD2 | CASSFPSAYSGLAMNEQFF | TGTGCCAGCAGTTTCCCAAGTGCCTACTCGGGACTAGCGATGAATGAGCAGTTCTTC
TRBJ1-2 | TRBV28 | . | . | CASSLRGRGYTF | TGTGCCAGCAGTTTACGGGGGCGAGGCTACACCTTC
TRBJ2-1 | TRBV29-1 | . | TRBD2 | CSAGTSGEGYNEQFF | TGCAGCGCGGGGACTAGCGGGGAAGGGTACAATGAGCAGTTCTTC
TRBJ1-1 | TRBV10-3 | . | . | CAISGGNSNTEAFF | TGTGCCATCAGCGGGGGGAATTCGAACACTGAAGCTTTCTTT
TRBJ2-3 | TRBV9 | . | . | CASAPEAADTQYF | TGTGCCAGCGCCCCCGAAGCGGCAGATACGCAGTATTTT
TRBJ2-1 | TRBV20-1 | . | . | CSASRSYNEQFF | TGCAGTGCTAGCCGCTCCTACAATGAGCAGTTCTTC
TRBJ2-7 | TRBV11-2 | once | . | CASSLEATAEYYYEQYF | TGTGCCAGCAGCTTAGAAGCTACTGCGGAGTACTACTACGAGCAGTACTTC
TRBJ2-3 | TRBV10-3 | few | TRBD1 | CAITLDRSTDTQYF | TGTGCCATCACCCTGGACAGGAGCACAGATACGCAGTATTTT
TRBJ2-7 | TRBV4-1 | . | . | CASSRAQGYGEQYF | TGCGCCAGCAGCCGGGCACAGGGTTACGGCGAGCAGTACTTC
TRBJ2-7 | TRBV27 | . | . | CASSLGSFRRDLAYEQYF | TGTGCCAGCAGTTTAGGCTCCTTTCGGAGGGACTTAGCCTACGAGCAGTACTTC
TRBJ2-7 | TRBV11-1 | . | . | CASSWGLTYEQYF | TGTGCCAGCAGCTGGGGCCTAACCTACGAGCAGTACTTC
TRBJ2-6 | TRBV13 | . | TRBD2 | CASRDGGGISGANVLTF | TGTGCCAGCAGGGACGGGGGGGGTATCTCTGGGGCCAACGTCCTGACTTTC
TRBJ1-5 | TRBV28 | . | TRBD1 | CASSLPGQGVSPQHF | TGTGCCAGCAGTTTACCGGGACAGGGAGTTTCGCCCCAGCATTTT
TRBJ2-3 | TRBV6-5 | . | TRBD1 | CASSRDSSTGTQYF | TGTGCCAGCAGCAGGGACAGCAGCACAGGTACGCAGTATTTT
TRBJ2-7 | TRBV27 | . | . | CASSPLTVQYF | TGTGCCAGCAGTCCATTGACGGTGCAGTACTTC
TRBJ2-7 | TRBV13 | . | TRBD1 | CASSEEGQEYEQYF | TGTGCCAGCAGCGAAGAGGGACAGGAGTACGAGCAGTACTTC
TRBJ1-5 | TRBV27 | . | TRBD1 | CASKGQGVVGRNQPQHF | TGTGCCAGTAAGGGACAGGGAGTTGTAGGGAGGAATCAGCCCCAGCATTTT
TRBJ2-1 | TRBV28 | . | . | CASSLFGQLNSYNEQFF | TGTGCCAGCAGTTTATTTGGGCAGCTAAACTCCTACAATGAGCAGTTCTTC
TRBJ2-1 | TRBV6-4 | . | TRBD2 | CASSVLAGYEQFF | TGTGCCAGCAGTGTATTAGCGGGGTATGAGCAGTTCTTC
TRBJ2-1 | TRBV30 | . | . | CAWSVVNEQFF | TGTGCCTGGAGTGTGGTAAATGAGCAGTTCTTC
TRBJ2-3 | TRBV25-1 | . | . | CASGITGFYGAQYF | TGTGCCAGCGGAATAACAGGGTTTTACGGAGCGCAGTATTTT
TRBJ2-5 | TRBV4-1 | once | . | CASSQDLQGQETQYF | TGCGCCAGCAGCCAAGATCTCCAGGGCCAAGAGACCCAGTACTTC
TRBJ2-7 | TRBV5-1 | . | TRBD1 | CASSLWTGSYEQYF | TGCGCCAGCAGCTTGTGGACAGGGTCCTACGAGCAGTACTTC
TRBJ2-7 | TRBV29-1 | . | TRBD1 | CSVGQDSYEQYF | TGCAGCGTCGGACAGGATTCCTACGAGCAGTACTTC
TRBJ2-5 | TRBV14 | . | . | CASSRVGTATQYF | TGTGCCAGCAGCCGGGTGGGGACTGCGACCCAGTACTTC
TRBJ2-7 | TRBV18 | . | TRBD1 | CASSPGTGAYEQYF | TGTGCCAGCTCACCCGGGACAGGCGCCTACGAGCAGTACTTC
TRBJ1-6 | TRBV7-8 | . | TRBD1 | CASSLSQGASPLHF | TGTGCCAGCAGCTTATCACAGGGGGCTTCACCCCTCCACTTT
TRBJ1-1 | TRBV10-3 | . | . | CATGGQTNTEAFF | TGTGCCACCGGAGGACAGACGAACACTGAAGCTTTCTTT
TRBJ1-6 | TRBV6-5 | . | . | CASSYSETAQPPLHF | TGTGCCAGCAGTTACTCGGAAACAGCTCAGCCACCCCTCCACTTT
TRBJ2-1 | TRBV19 | . | TRBD2 | CASSVSSGSLNEQFF | TGTGCCAGTAGTGTCTCTAGCGGGAGTTTGAATGAGCAGTTCTTC
TRBJ2-1 | TRBV5-1 | . | TRBD2 | CASSRGTRTSGYEQFF | TGCGCCAGCAGCCGGGGGACCCGGACTAGCGGGTATGAGCAGTTCTTC
TRBJ1-5 | TRBV14 | . | . | CASSQRGSGDQPQHF | TGTGCCAGCAGCCAAAGGGGCAGTGGCGATCAGCCCCAGCATTTT
TRBJ1-4 | TRBV12-3/TRBV12-4 | . | . | CASSLEQGQLFF | TGTGCCAGCAGTTTAGAGCAGGGACAACTGTTTTTT
TRBJ1-1 | TRBV7-9 | . | . | CASEARQNTEAFF | TGTGCCAGCGAGGCCCGACAGAACACTGAAGCTTTCTTT
TRBJ1-6 | TRBV11-2 | . | . | CASSTGLNSPLHF | TGTGCCAGCAGTACAGGGCTAAATTCACCCCTCCACTTT
TRBJ1-1 | TRBV18 | once | . | CASSDGQQMNTEAFF | TGTGCCAGCTCAGACGGACAGCAGATGAACACTGAAGCTTTCTTT
TRBJ2-2 | TRBV11-2 | . | . | CASSTDTNTGELFF | TGTGCCAGCAGCACCGACACGAACACCGGGGAGCTGTTTTTT
TRBJ2-1 | TRBV4-1 | . | TRBD2 | CASSPGPGLAGAGEQFF | TGCGCCAGCAGCCCGGGGCCAGGGCTAGCGGGAGCTGGGGAGCAGTTCTTC
TRBJ1-2 | TRBV14 | . | . | CASSHRSGGRGFYGYTF | TGTGCCAGCAGCCACCGCTCTGGCGGCAGGGGTTTCTATGGCTACACCTTC
TRBJ1-1 | TRBV11-2 | . | . | CASSPRRDTEAFF | TGTGCCAGCAGCCCTCGACGGGACACTGAAGCTTTCTTT
TRBJ1-5 | TRBV27 | . | . | CASSLRSNQPQHF | TGTGCCAGCAGTTTGAGGTCCAATCAGCCCCAGCATTTT
TRBJ1-2 | TRBV11-2 | . | . | CASSLDRTARGYTF | TGTGCCAGCAGCTTAGATAGGACAGCCAGGGGCTACACCTTC
TRBJ2-3 | TRBV5-1 | few | . | CASSLEGRSPDTQYF | TGCGCCAGCAGCTTAGAGGGACGATCACCAGATACGCAGTATTTT
TRBJ2-1 | TRBV12-5 | . | . | CASSLQGPGEQFF | TGTGCCAGCAGTTTGCAAGGGCCCGGCGAGCAGTTCTTC
TRBJ2-5 | TRBV11-2 | . | . | CASSLVFQETQYF | TGTGCCAGCAGCTTAGTCTTCCAAGAGACCCAGTACTTC